Below are 20 T cell receptor beta chains sequenced from a single sample in a study of blood T cell repertoires in COVID-19 (TCRdb year 2020). Libraries were built with the immunoSEQ multiplex PCR assay. Here the immuneACCESS table is served through TCRdb, limited to in-frame sequences with V and J called. Missing clones are a known gap in these copies; in checked studies unresolved V genes cover under half, and the rest lacks a known reason. The sample contains approximately 210,000 clones, more than 70% of them found a single time. Jointly, the top ten make up 4% to 5.5% of the sample. The sample was peripheral blood. The receptors stem from a human donor in a cohort sampled during active COVID-19.

Concerning this clone: The same CDR3 can be traced to other DNA sequences in this sample. The rearrangement links TRBV5-1 to TRBJ2-3; the match to TRBD2 covers 7 bases. The CDR3 spans 15 residues. CDR1 SGHRS and CDR2 YFSETQ come from the germline V gene. J gave up 0 bases and V 2 bases, and 3 bases lay outside the gene matches. This chain's CDR3 is CASSLAGPSTDTQYF. As DNA, the CDR3 is TGCGCCAGCAGCTTAGCGGGACCTAGCACAGATACGCAGTATTTT.

The chain carries TRBV24-1 and TRBJ2-7; weak D call: TRBD1 (6 bases). V lost 2 bases and J lost 2, with 9 bases in between. From germline, CDR1 is KGHDR and CDR2 SFDVKD. This CDR3 contains 14 residues. The CDR3 here is CATSDSDRPYEQYF. DNA of the CDR3: TGTGCCACCAGTGATTCCGACAGGCCCTACGAGCAGTACTTC.

This sequence joins TRBV3-1 (or the pseudogene TRBV3-2) and TRBJ2-2; D not certain. Germline lookup yields CDR1 LGHDT and CDR2 YNNKEL (reference sequence). Between the trimmed V and J ends, which lost 2 bases and 0 bases, there was a span of 19 bases. The CDR3 spans 19 residues. The CDR3 here is CASSQSGRGPSTNTGELFF. CDR3 DNA: TGTGCCAGCAGCCAATCGGGTAGAGGTCCGTCTACGAACACCGGGGAGCTGTTTTTT.

The chain employs TRBV5-1 and TRBJ1-6; 7 nucleotides match TRBD1. V shed 4 bases, J shed 6 bases, and the junction held 4 bases outside the gene matches. The CDR3 extends over 14 amino acids. The germline gives CDR1 SGHRS, CDR2 YFSETQ. The CDR3 region has the DNA TGCGCCAGCAGCCCCCGACAGGGTAATTCACCCCTCCACTTT. It specifies CASSPRQGNSPLHF.

The chain links TRBV30 to TRBJ1-2; D perhaps matches TRBD1 (5 bases). Germline CDR1 GTSNPN, CDR2 SVGIG (reference sequence). The ends were cut back, 3 bases at V and 4 bases at J, with 12 bases in the middle. This CDR3 has 13 amino acids. The CDR3 spells CAWSPLDSYGYTF. The DNA for the CDR3 is TGTGCCTGGAGCCCCTTAGACAGCTATGGCTACACCTTC.

The rearrangement joins TRBV6-1 to TRBJ1-1, with D tentatively TRBD1 (6 bases). This CDR3 is built from 12 residues. The V gene's germline CDR1 is MNHNS and CDR2 SASEGT. The germline V and J ends were trimmed by 0 bases and 11 bases, with 10 bases remaining between them. As DNA, the CDR3 is TGTGCCAGCAGTGAAGCCTGGGGGCCTGCTTTCTTT. This translates into CASSEAWGPAFF.

The gene calls are TRBV27 and TRBJ1-2; D is possibly TRBD1 (6 bases). The CDR3 consists of 13 residues. Germline CDR1 is MNHEY and CDR2 is SMNVEV (reference sequence). Trimming pared 1 base from V and 6 bases from J, leaving 9 bases between. The CDR3 DNA reads as TGTGCCAGCAGTTTATTAACAGGGAATGGCTACACCTTC. This translates into CASSLLTGNGYTF.

V and J are TRBV5-4 and TRBJ1-6; TRBD1 matches at 7 bases. CDR1 and CDR2 from the germline V gene are SGHNT and YYREEE (reference sequence). J lost 6 bases, V lost 5 bases, and 5 bases had no gene match. The CDR3 length is 14 residues. This CDR3 is CASSPGTVNSPLHF. CDR3 DNA sequence: TGTGCCAGCAGTCCCGGGACAGTTAATTCACCCCTCCACTTT. The full variable domain, in which reference TRBV5-4 and TRBJ1-6 provide the parts outside the CDR3, is ETGVTQSPTHLIKTRGQQVTLRCSSQSGHNTVSWYQQALGQGPQFIFQYYREEENGRGNFPPRFSGLQFPNYSSELNVNALELDDSALYLCASSPGTVNSPLHFGNGTRLTVT.

The chain carries TRBV4-2 and TRBJ2-7, with D maybe TRBD2 (5 bases). Germline assignment: CDR1 LGHNA and CDR2 YNFKEQ. The CDR3 extends over 16 amino acids. V shed 0 bases and J shed 6 bases, with 18 bases lying between them. The CDR3 sequence: CASSQETTGRLREQYF. For the CDR3, the DNA is TGTGCCAGCAGCCAAGAAACGACGGGTCGACTACGCGAGCAGTACTTC.

The V gene is TRBV10-3, the J gene TRBJ2-7, with 7 nucleotides matching TRBD1. Germline V gives CDR1 ENHRY, CDR2 SYGVKD. The CDR3 extends over 17 amino acids. J lost 2 bases, V lost 3 bases, and 13 bases had no gene match. Here the CDR3 DNA reads TGTGCCATCAGTGATACAAGGGGGCCCTCAGTTACCTACGAGCAGTACTTC. Its protein is CAISDTRGPSVTYEQYF.

This chain links TRBV9 with TRBJ2-3, with 7 bases fitting TRBD2. V lost 0 bases, J lost 0 bases, and 7 bases stayed unmatched. The CDR3 totals 17 residues. Germline lookup yields CDR1 SGDLS and CDR2 YYNGEE. CDR3 DNA: TGTGCCAGCAGCGTAGGGTCTAGCGGCTCTAGCACAGATACGCAGTATTTT. It codes for CASSVGSSGSSTDTQYF.

The V gene is TRBV10-3, the J gene TRBJ1-1, with D perhaps matching TRBD1 (5 bases). The CDR3 sequence is 17 residues long. V gave up 3 bases and J gave up 0 bases, with 17 bases separating them. Germline V gives CDR1 ENHRY, CDR2 SYGVKD. CDR3 loop: CAISERGDSTMNTEAFF. The CDR3 DNA reads as TGTGCCATCAGTGAAAGGGGTGACAGTACGATGAACACTGAAGCTTTCTTT.

The rearrangement uses TRBV28 and TRBJ1-5; D uncertain. The germline gives CDR1 MDHEN, CDR2 SYDVKM. This CDR3 is built from 13 residues. The V end was cut by 4 bases, the J end by 5 bases, with 9 bases between. CDR3 amino acids: CASSYSYHQPQHF. CDR3 DNA sequence: TGTGCCAGCAGTTACAGTTACCATCAGCCCCAGCATTTT.

CDR3: CASSSRGRVDGETQYF. CDR3 coding DNA: TGTGCCAGCAGCTCCCGTGGGAGGGTGGATGGTGAGACCCAGTACTTC. The chain is built from TRBV7-9 and TRBJ2-5; TRBD2 aligns across 7 bases. Trimming at V came to 4 bases and at J to 5 bases, leaving 13 bases not matched to a gene. There are 16 residues in the CDR3. Germline V gene lookup returns CDR1 SEHNR and CDR2 FQNEAQ (reference sequence).

The chain uses TRBV7-2 and TRBJ2-2, with 9 bases matching TRBD2. CDR1 SGHTA and CDR2 FQGNSA come from the germline V gene. The V and J ends lost 2 bases and 5 bases, in that order; junction bases with no gene match: 9. The CDR3 has 17 amino acids. For the CDR3, the DNA is TGTGCCAGCAGCTTATGGTCGGCGGGAGGGAAGACCGGGGAGCTGTTTTTT. This gives the protein CASSLWSAGGKTGELFF.

V is TRBV10-2 and J is TRBJ2-7; a weak D match, TRBD2 (5 bases). Germline CDR1 reads WSHSY; CDR2 reads SAAADI. V shed 2 bases and J shed 0 bases, with 11 bases lying between them. This CDR3 is 15 amino acids long. In DNA form, the CDR3 reads TGCGCCAGCAGTGAGGCGGGTTTAAGCTCCTACGAGCAGTACTTC. Protein sequence: CASSEAGLSSYEQYF.

This chain links TRBV18 with TRBJ1-2; D gene uncertain. The CDR3 sequence is 12 residues long. V lost 8 bases, J lost 4 bases, and 11 bases lay in between. Germline V CDR1 and CDR2: KGHSH, LQKENI. The CDR3 loop reads CASGEFSYGYTF. The CDR3 bases are TGTGCCAGCGGGGAGTTTAGCTATGGCTACACCTTC.

The V and J genes are TRBV2 and TRBJ1-1; D uncertain. Looked up from germline, CDR1 is SNHLY and CDR2 is FYNNEI. Trimming cost V 4 bases and J 1 base, with 7 bases left between them. The CDR3 spans 13 residues. The CDR3 loop reads CASSGSGNTEAFF. DNA of the CDR3: TGTGCCAGCAGTGGGTCAGGGAACACTGAAGCTTTCTTT. Drawing the rest from reference TRBV2 and TRBJ1-1, the complete variable domain is EPEVTQTPSHQVTQMGQEVILRCVPISNHLYFYWYRQILGQKVEFLVSFYNNEISEKSEIFDDQFSVERPDGSNFTLKIRSTKLEDSAMYFCASSGSGNTEAFFGQGTRLTVV.

V gene TRBV3-1 (or the pseudogene TRBV3-2) combines with J gene TRBJ2-2; TRBD2 matches at 12 bases. The length of the CDR3 is 16 residues. After removal of 4 bases from V and 5 bases from J, the junction contained 5 bases not matched to a gene. Germline V gene data show CDR1 as LGHDT and CDR2 as YNNKEL (reference sequence). The CDR3 nucleotides are TGTGCCAGCAGCCGCGGGACTAGCGGGTGGACCGGGGAGCTGTTTTTT. It yields the protein CASSRGTSGWTGELFF.

The V and J genes are TRBV5-1 and TRBJ2-7, with TRBD2 matching over 9 bases. In germline, CDR1 is SGHRS, CDR2 YFSETQ. The trim removed 4 bases at V and 4 bases at J, leaving 12 bases unmatched. The CDR3 is 16 amino acids. The CDR3 region is CASSRGVAGAGYEQYF. As DNA, the CDR3 is TGCGCCAGCAGCCGCGGGGTAGCGGGAGCCGGATACGAGCAGTACTTC.